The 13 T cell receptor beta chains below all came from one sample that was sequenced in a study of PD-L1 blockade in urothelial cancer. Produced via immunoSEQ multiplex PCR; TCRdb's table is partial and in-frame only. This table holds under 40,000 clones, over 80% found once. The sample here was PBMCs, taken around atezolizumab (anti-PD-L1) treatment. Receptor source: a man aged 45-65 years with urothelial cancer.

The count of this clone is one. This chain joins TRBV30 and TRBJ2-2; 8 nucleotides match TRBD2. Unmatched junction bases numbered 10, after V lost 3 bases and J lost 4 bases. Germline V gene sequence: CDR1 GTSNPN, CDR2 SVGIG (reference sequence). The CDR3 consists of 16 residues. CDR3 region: CAWSGRANILTGELFF. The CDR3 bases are TGTGCCTGGAGCGGGAGGGCCAACATTCTCACCGGGGAGCTGTTTTTT.

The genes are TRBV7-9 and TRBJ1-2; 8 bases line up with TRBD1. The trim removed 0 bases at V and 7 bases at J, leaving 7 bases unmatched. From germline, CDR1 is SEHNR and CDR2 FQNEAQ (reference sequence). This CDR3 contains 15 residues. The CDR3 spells CASSLADRVTGGYTF. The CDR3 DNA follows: TGTGCCAGCAGCTTAGCGGACAGGGTTACCGGTGGCTACACCTTC.

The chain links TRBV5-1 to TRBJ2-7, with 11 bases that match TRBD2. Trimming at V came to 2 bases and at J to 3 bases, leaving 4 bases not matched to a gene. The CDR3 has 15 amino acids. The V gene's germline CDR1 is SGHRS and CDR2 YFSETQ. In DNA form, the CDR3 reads TGCGCCAGCAGCTTAGGAACTAGCGGGAGCTACGAGCAGTACTTC. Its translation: CASSLGTSGSYEQYF.

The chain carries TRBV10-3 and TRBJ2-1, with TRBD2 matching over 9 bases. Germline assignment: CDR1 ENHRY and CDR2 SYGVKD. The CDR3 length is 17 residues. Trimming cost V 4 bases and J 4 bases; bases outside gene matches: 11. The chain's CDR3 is CAISGRSGRSFYNEQFF. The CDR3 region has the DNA TGTGCCATCAGTGGTAGGAGCGGGAGGTCATTTTACAATGAGCAGTTCTTC.

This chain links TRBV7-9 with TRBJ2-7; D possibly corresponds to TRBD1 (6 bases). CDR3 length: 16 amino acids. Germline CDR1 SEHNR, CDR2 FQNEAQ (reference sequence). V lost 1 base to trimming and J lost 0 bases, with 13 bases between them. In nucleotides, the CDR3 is TGTGCCAGCAGCTTAGGAGGGCAGGGGCTCTCCTACGAGCAGTACTTC. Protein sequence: CASSLGGQGLSYEQYF.

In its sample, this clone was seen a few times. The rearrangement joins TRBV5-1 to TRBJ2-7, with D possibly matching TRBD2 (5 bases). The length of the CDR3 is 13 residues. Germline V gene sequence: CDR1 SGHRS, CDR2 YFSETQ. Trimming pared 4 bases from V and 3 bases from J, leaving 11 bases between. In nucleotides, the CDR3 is TGCGCCAGCAGCGATGAGGGATACTACGAGCAGTACTTC. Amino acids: CASSDEGYYEQYF.

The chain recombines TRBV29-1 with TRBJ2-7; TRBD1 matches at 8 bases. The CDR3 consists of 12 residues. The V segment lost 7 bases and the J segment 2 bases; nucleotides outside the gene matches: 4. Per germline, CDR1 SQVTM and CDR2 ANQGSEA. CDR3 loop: CSAGQDTYEQYF. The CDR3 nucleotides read TGCAGCGCGGGACAGGACACCTACGAGCAGTACTTC.

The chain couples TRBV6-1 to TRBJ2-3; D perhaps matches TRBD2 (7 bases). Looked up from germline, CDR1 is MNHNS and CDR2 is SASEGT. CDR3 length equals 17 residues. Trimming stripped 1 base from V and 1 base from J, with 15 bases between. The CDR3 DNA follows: TGTGCCAGCAGTGAAGGGGGGGGGCGGAGGGGCACAGATACGCAGTATTTT. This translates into CASSEGGGRRGTDTQYF.

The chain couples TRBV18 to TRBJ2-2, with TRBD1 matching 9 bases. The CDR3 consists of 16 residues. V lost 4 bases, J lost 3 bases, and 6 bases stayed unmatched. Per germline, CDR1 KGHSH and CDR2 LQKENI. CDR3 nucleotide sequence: TGTGCCAGCTCACACGGACAGGGGACCTACACCGGGGAGCTGTTTTTT. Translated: CASSHGQGTYTGELFF.

The CDR3 DNA follows: TGTGCCAGCAGCCTCGGACAGGGGAGTGAAGCTTTCTTT. Encoded protein: CASSLGQGSEAFF. The rearrangement links TRBV7-8 to TRBJ1-1, with 9 nucleotides matching TRBD1. Germline CDR1 and CDR2: SGHVS and FQNEAQ. The CDR3 contains 13 residues. Losses at the gene ends were 5 bases for V and 7 bases for J; bases not matched to a gene: 5.

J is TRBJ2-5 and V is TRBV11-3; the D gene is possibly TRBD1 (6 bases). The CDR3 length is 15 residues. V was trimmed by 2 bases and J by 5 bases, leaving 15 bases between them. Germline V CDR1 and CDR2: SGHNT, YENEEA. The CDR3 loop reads CASSLTGNGLETQYF. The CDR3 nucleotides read TGTGCCAGCAGCTTAACAGGGAATGGCTTGGAGACCCAGTACTTC.

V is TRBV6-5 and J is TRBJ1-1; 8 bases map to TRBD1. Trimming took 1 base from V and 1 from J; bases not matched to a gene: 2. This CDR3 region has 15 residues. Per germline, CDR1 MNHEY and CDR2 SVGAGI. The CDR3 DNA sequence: TGTGCCAGCAGTTACTATGGGACAGGGAACACTGAAGCTTTCTTT. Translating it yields CASSYYGTGNTEAFF.

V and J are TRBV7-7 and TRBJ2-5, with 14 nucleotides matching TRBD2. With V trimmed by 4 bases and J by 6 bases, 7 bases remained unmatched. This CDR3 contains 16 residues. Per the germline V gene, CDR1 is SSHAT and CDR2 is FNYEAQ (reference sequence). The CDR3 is CASSSTSGRAIKTQYF. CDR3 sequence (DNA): TGTGCCAGCAGCTCGACTAGCGGGAGGGCCATAAAGACCCAGTACTTC.